This record looks at one T cell receptor beta chain sequence and its context. Its antigen is not identified. The entry originates in a study of T-cell memory formation after mild COVID-19. Looking at the study overall: TCR clusters were mostly donor specific.

Constant-segment-primed 5'RACE gave TCR alpha and TCR beta cDNA libraries with sample barcodes and UMIs. TCRdb re-analysed the 5' RACE reads in MiXCR, keeping a single row per CDR3 protein. The sample shows under 110,000 distinct CDR3 sequences, 9.5% to 15% of them seen only once. Broader study findings: Within pre-infection memory, some responding clones were found, suggesting cross-reactive memory joined. The CD4+ clones that contracted clustered mainly within CM and EM, and the CD8+ clones concentrated in EMRA.

The sequenced material came from PBMCs or a T cell subset sorted from them (not recorded which). The source is an adult woman who had mild COVID-19 (a few samples of this study predate the infection). Cell type and time point are not known.

In DNA form, the CDR3 reads TGTGCCATCAGTGGGGGGACGGTCAGTCACAATGAGCAGTTCTTC. The encoded protein is CAISGGTVSHNEQFF. The chain uses TRBV10-3 and TRBJ2-1; D could derive from TRBD1 or TRBD2 (5 bases each). Germline V gene data show CDR1 as ENHRY and CDR2 as SYGVKD. Trimming pared 4 bases from V and 5 bases from J, leaving 15 bases between. This CDR3 comprises 15 residues.